This TCR beta chain was sequenced during a study of response to subunit inactivated influenza vaccine. Study-level points and caveats: It was the authors' suggestion that each seasonal influenza vaccination recruits few new T cells.

TCRdb reprocessed the RT-PCR reads with MiXCR, giving one entry per CDR3 protein. Counted here are about half a million distinct CDR3 sequences, about 25% occurring once; the ten biggest clones make up around 2%. With respect to this clonotype: Its antigen is not identified.

The sequence was collected from a man between 45 and 60 years old who received an inactivated influenza vaccine. The sample consisted of CD4+ T cells sorted from PBMCs, taken about 5 days after vaccination.

CDR3 nucleotide sequence: TGCGCCAGCAGTGAGGAACCCGGCGGGAGGACACACAATGAGCAGTTCTTC. This encodes CASSEEPGGRTHNEQFF. V usage is TRBV10-1 and J usage is TRBJ2-1; TRBD2 aligns across 8 bases. Trimming took 2 bases from V and 5 from J; bases not matched to a gene: 11. The CDR3 sequence is 17 residues long. Germline CDR1 WNHNN, CDR2 SYGVQD (reference sequence).